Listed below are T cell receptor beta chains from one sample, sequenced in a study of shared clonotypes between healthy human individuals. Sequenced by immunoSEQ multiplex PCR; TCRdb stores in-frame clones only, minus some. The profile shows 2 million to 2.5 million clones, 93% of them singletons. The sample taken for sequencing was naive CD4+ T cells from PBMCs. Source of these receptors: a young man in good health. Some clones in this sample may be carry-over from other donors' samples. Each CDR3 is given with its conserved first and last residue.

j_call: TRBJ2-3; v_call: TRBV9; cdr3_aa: CASSARGSPTDTQYF
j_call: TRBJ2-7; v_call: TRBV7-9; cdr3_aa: CASSLAPGEQYF
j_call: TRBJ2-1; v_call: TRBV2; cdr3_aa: CASIRQAVSYNEQFF
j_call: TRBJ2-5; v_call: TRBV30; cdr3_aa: CAWNFGPETQYF
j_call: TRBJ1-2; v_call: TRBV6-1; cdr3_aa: CASSEVGDLGGYTF
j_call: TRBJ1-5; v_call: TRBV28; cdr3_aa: CASSYHGTGGALQPQHF
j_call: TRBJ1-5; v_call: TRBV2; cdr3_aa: CASSSRPGGASNQPQHF
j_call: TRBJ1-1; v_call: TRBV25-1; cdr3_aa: CASSGRLKGSTEAFF
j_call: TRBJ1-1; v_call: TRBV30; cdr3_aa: CAWKLTGGPDEAFF
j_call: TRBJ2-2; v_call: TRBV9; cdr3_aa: CASSVPDYGELFF
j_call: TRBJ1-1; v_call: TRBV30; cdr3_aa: CAWSVSEYTEAFF
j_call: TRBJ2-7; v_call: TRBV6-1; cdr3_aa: CASSGGSGEQYF
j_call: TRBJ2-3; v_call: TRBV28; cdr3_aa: CASSPPSGTDTQYF
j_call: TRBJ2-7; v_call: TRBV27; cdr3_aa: CASSATRVWGGYEQYF
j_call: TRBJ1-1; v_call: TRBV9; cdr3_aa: CASSVGDSPYTEAFF
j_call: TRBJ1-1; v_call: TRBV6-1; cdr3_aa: CASTAGVVGTEAFF
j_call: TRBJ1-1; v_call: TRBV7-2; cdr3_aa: CSQRDRGVWSEAFF
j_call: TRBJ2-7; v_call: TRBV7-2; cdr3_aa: CASSQTSRNEQYF
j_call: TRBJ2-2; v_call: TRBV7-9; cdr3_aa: CASSSAGQGAILNTGELFF
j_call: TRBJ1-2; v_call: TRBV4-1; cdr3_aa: CASSPGRQGFYGYTF
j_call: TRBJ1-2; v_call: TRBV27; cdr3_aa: CASSLSRRLDYGYTF
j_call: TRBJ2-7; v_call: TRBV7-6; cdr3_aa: CASSLEGLAASYEQYF
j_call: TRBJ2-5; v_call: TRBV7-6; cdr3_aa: CASSRGAKETQYF
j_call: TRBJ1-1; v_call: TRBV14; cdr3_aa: CASSGPSTEKAFF
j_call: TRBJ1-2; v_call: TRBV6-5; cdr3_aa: CASRPSHGYTF
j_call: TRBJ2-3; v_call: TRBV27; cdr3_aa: CASSLWTTGTDTQYF
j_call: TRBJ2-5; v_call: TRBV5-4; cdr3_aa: CASSLSPLAGQETQYF
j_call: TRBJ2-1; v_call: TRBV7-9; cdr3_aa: CASSLAHRGLAEEQFF
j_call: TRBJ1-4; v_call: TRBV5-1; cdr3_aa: CASSLNPGGANEKLFF
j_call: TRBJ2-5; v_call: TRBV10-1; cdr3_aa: CASSETRAQETQYF
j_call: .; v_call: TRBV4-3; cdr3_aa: CASSQQTGLSYEQYF
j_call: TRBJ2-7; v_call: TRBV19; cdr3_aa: CASSRRGAVNRGTSGKSYEQYF
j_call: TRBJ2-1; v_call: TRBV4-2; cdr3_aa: CASSPTTSGAYNEQFF
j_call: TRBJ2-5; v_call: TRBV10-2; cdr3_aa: CASSLTGLAGGGETQYF
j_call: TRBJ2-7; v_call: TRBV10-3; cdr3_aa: CAIGGQGGSYEQYF
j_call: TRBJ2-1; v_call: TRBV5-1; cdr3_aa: CASSLGGGLSYNEQFF
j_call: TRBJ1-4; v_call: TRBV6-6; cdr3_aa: CASSYWQGSEKLFF
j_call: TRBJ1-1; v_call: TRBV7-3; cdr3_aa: CASRHPQGLNTEAFF
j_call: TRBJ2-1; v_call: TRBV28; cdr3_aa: CASSLLDSKADNEQFF
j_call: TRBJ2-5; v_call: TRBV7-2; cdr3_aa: CASSLSLGHQGEQYF
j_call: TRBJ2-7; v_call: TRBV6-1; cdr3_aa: CASSESTGGWYEQYF
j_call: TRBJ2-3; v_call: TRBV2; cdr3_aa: CASSPQGTDTQYF